This T cell receptor beta chain was recorded in a study of blood T cells in healthy people across ages. PCR was performed a second time for about 7 to 11 cycles using a sample-barcoded 5' primer and a J-beta primer mix. TCRdb called the 5' RACE reads again in MiXCR, with one record for every CDR3 protein. The sample lists fewer than 2,000,000 distinct CDR3 sequences, approximately 32% occurring once. Germline V gene sequence: CDR1 LNHNV, CDR2 YYDKDF (reference sequence). Between the trimmed V and J ends, which lost 8 bases and 7 bases, there was a span of 12 bases. This CDR3 region has 12 residues. General study points: From one million sequenced T cells, diversity estimates were lower bounds.

This clonotype was picked up a small number of times. Its antigen is undetermined. The sample comprised blood. This TCR derives from a woman aged 25 to 39 in good health. This chain joins TRBV15 and TRBJ2-1; TRBD2 is a possible D gene (6 bases). The CDR3 DNA reads as TGTGCCACCGGGGGGATAATGAATGAGCAGTTCTTC. The encoded protein is CATGGIMNEQFF.